Listed below are T cell receptor beta chains from one sample, sequenced in a study of shared clonotypes between healthy human individuals. Some clones are missing from TCRdb's copy, which holds only in-frame ones; the method was immunoSEQ multiplex PCR. Among approximately 480,000 clones listed, nearly 80% were seen once. Material for sequencing was PBMCs. Receptor source: a woman between 40 and 55 years old in good health. Some clones in this sample may be carry-over from other donors' samples. The CDR3 runs from the conserved cysteine through the conserved F or W. The order of the fields is CDR3 protein, CDR3 DNA, J gene, D gene, V gene, clone size. A D gene is named only where the DNA matches it firmly. For some rows the clone size is stated as once, few or many, or as a class when expanded; others skip it.

CDR3aa: CASSHRGERNIQYF
CDR3nt: TGTGCCAGCAGCCACAGGGGCGAAAGGAACATTCAGTACTTC
j_gene: TRBJ2-4
d_gene: TRBD1
v_gene: TRBV7-2
abundance: -

CDR3aa: CASSQGGNYGYTF
CDR3nt: TGTGCCAGCAGCCAAGGGGGCAACTATGGCTACACCTTC
j_gene: TRBJ1-2
d_gene: -
v_gene: TRBV14
abundance: many

CDR3aa: CASSSTRVGTEAFF
CDR3nt: TGTGCCAGCAGCTCGACCAGGGTTGGAACTGAAGCTTTCTTT
j_gene: TRBJ1-1
d_gene: -
v_gene: TRBV14
abundance: once

CDR3aa: CTSRDEGGTPYNEQFF
CDR3nt: TGCACCAGCAGGGATGAGGGGGGAACCCCCTACAATGAGCAGTTCTTC
j_gene: TRBJ2-1
d_gene: -
v_gene: TRBV1
abundance: -

CDR3aa: CASSLEGRTLTQETQYF
CDR3nt: TGTGCCAGCAGTTTGGAGGGGAGGACCCTAACCCAAGAGACCCAGTACTTC
j_gene: TRBJ2-5
d_gene: -
v_gene: TRBV5-4
abundance: -

CDR3aa: CASSLDMTDTQYF
CDR3nt: TGCGCCAGCAGCCTCGACATGACAGATACGCAGTATTTT
j_gene: TRBJ2-3
d_gene: -
v_gene: TRBV5-1
abundance: -

CDR3aa: CSVEGGRNTEAFF
CDR3nt: TGCAGCGTTGAAGGGGGAAGGAACACTGAAGCTTTCTTT
j_gene: TRBJ1-1
d_gene: -
v_gene: TRBV29-1
abundance: -

CDR3aa: CASSTQQGGQATDTQYF
CDR3nt: TGCGCCAGCAGCACTCAACAGGGAGGCCAGGCCACAGATACGCAGTATTTT
j_gene: TRBJ2-3
d_gene: -
v_gene: TRBV5-1
abundance: many

CDR3aa: CATSSRQGAGTDTQYF
CDR3nt: TGTGCCACCAGCTCCCGACAGGGGGCCGGCACAGATACGCAGTATTTT
j_gene: TRBJ2-3
d_gene: TRBD1
v_gene: TRBV15
abundance: -

CDR3aa: CASSLAPDTQYF
CDR3nt: TGTGCCAGCAGCTTGGCGCCAGATACGCAGTATTTT
j_gene: TRBJ2-3
d_gene: -
v_gene: TRBV11-2
abundance: -

CDR3aa: CAIRFRVGGGELFF
CDR3nt: TGTGCCATCCGCTTTCGGGTCGGAGGCGGGGAGCTGTTTTTT
j_gene: TRBJ2-2
d_gene: -
v_gene: TRBV2
abundance: -

CDR3aa: CAWSVGNNRNQPQHF
CDR3nt: TGTGCCTGGAGTGTAGGTAACAATCGCAATCAGCCCCAGCATTTT
j_gene: TRBJ1-5
d_gene: -
v_gene: TRBV30
abundance: -

CDR3aa: CASSYGASGLGEQYF
CDR3nt: TGTGCCAGCAGTTACGGGGCTAGCGGACTGGGGGAGCAGTACTTC
j_gene: TRBJ2-7
d_gene: TRBD2
v_gene: TRBV6-5
abundance: -

CDR3aa: CASGRQQGAGETQYF
CDR3nt: TGTGCCAGCGGAAGACAACAGGGGGCTGGAGAGACCCAGTACTTC
j_gene: TRBJ2-5
d_gene: TRBD1
v_gene: TRBV7-2
abundance: -

CDR3aa: CASSEALGAVPEAFF
CDR3nt: TGTGCCAGTAGTGAGGCCCTGGGGGCGGTCCCTGAAGCTTTCTTT
j_gene: TRBJ1-1
d_gene: -
v_gene: TRBV19
abundance: -

CDR3aa: CASRRGQRNTEAFF
CDR3nt: TGTGCCAGTAGAAGGGGACAGCGGAACACTGAAGCTTTCTTT
j_gene: TRBJ1-1
d_gene: TRBD1
v_gene: TRBV19
abundance: once

CDR3aa: CASSLGGGQAGELFF
CDR3nt: TGTGCCAGCAGTTTAGGGGGGGGGCAGGCCGGGGAGCTGTTTTTT
j_gene: TRBJ2-2
d_gene: -
v_gene: TRBV6-5
abundance: -

CDR3aa: CASSLRQFF
CDR3nt: TGTGCCAGCAGTTTGAGACAGTTCTTC
j_gene: TRBJ2-1
d_gene: -
v_gene: TRBV27
abundance: once

CDR3aa: CASSHPSPENDYGYTF
CDR3nt: TGTGCCAGCAGCCATCCATCCCCCGAGAACGACTATGGCTACACCTTC
j_gene: TRBJ1-2
d_gene: -
v_gene: TRBV9
abundance: -

CDR3aa: CASSEALKWGALHTQYF
CDR3nt: TGTGCCAGCAGTGAAGCGCTTAAGTGGGGGGCACTTCATACGCAGTATTTT
j_gene: TRBJ2-3
d_gene: -
v_gene: TRBV6-1
abundance: -

CDR3aa: CASSDRGGLAGGPLDEQYF
CDR3nt: TGTGCCAGCAGTGACAGAGGTGGACTAGCGGGAGGGCCGTTGGACGAGCAGTACTTC
j_gene: TRBJ2-7
d_gene: TRBD2
v_gene: TRBV6-4
abundance: -

CDR3aa: CAISNRVTVGIQPQHF
CDR3nt: TGTGCCATCAGTAACCGGGTGACAGTAGGAATTCAGCCCCAGCATTTT
j_gene: TRBJ1-5
d_gene: -
v_gene: TRBV10-3
abundance: -

CDR3aa: CASQREEVRNIQYF
CDR3nt: TGTGCCAGCCAGCGGGAGGAGGTGAGAAACATTCAGTACTTC
j_gene: TRBJ2-4
d_gene: TRBD2
v_gene: TRBV6-4
abundance: -

CDR3aa: CASSLASLAGGAQYF
CDR3nt: TGTGCCAGCAGCTTAGCGTCGTTAGCGGGAGGTGCGCAGTATTTT
j_gene: TRBJ2-3
d_gene: TRBD2
v_gene: TRBV7-2
abundance: -

CDR3aa: CASSGANTGELFF
CDR3nt: TGTGCCAGCTCCGGGGCGAACACCGGGGAGCTGTTTTTT
j_gene: TRBJ2-2
d_gene: -
v_gene: TRBV6-6
abundance: -

CDR3aa: CASSLGDRNTGELFF
CDR3nt: TGTGCCAGCAGCTTAGGGGACAGAAACACCGGGGAGCTGTTTTTT
j_gene: TRBJ2-2
d_gene: TRBD1
v_gene: TRBV7-8
abundance: -

CDR3aa: CATNRRGEEKLFF
CDR3nt: TGTGCCACCAACCGGCGGGGAGAAGAAAAACTGTTTTTT
j_gene: TRBJ1-4
d_gene: -
v_gene: TRBV19
abundance: -

CDR3aa: CASSPTGGVGGYTF
CDR3nt: TGCGCCAGCAGCCCCACAGGTGGGGTCGGGGGCTACACCTTC
j_gene: TRBJ1-2
d_gene: -
v_gene: TRBV4-3
abundance: -

CDR3aa: CASSSVGQEAFF
CDR3nt: TGTGCCAGCAGCTCGGTTGGTCAGGAAGCTTTCTTT
j_gene: TRBJ1-1
d_gene: -
v_gene: TRBV7-9
abundance: -

CDR3aa: CASSQEFGGASYEQYF
CDR3nt: TGTGCCAGCAGCCAAGAATTTGGCGGGGCCTCCTACGAGCAGTACTTC
j_gene: TRBJ2-7
d_gene: -
v_gene: TRBV4-2
abundance: many

CDR3aa: CASSYLTGAKNIQYF
CDR3nt: TGTGCCAGCAGTTACTTAACTGGGGCCAAAAACATTCAGTACTTC
j_gene: TRBJ2-4
d_gene: -
v_gene: TRBV6-6
abundance: -

CDR3aa: CASSLRLAGGRGDTQYF
CDR3nt: TGTGCCAGCAGCTTACGACTAGCGGGAGGCCGGGGAGATACGCAGTATTTT
j_gene: TRBJ2-3
d_gene: TRBD2
v_gene: TRBV13
abundance: once

CDR3aa: CASSVALPTNEKLFF
CDR3nt: TGTGCCAGCAGTGTTGCACTTCCAACTAATGAAAAACTGTTTTTT
j_gene: TRBJ1-4
d_gene: -
v_gene: TRBV25-1
abundance: -

CDR3aa: CASREGATNEKLFF
CDR3nt: TGTGCCAGCAGGGAGGGGGCAACTAATGAAAAACTGTTTTTT
j_gene: TRBJ1-4
d_gene: -
v_gene: TRBV28
abundance: -

CDR3aa: CASRPPGGVETQYF
CDR3nt: TGTGCCAGCAGGCCACCCGGAGGGGTAGAGACCCAGTACTTC
j_gene: TRBJ2-5
d_gene: -
v_gene: TRBV6-1
abundance: -

CDR3aa: CAISESGTGGEDYGYTF
CDR3nt: TGTGCCATCAGTGAGTCAGGGACAGGGGGCGAGGACTATGGCTACACCTTC
j_gene: TRBJ1-2
d_gene: TRBD1
v_gene: TRBV10-3
abundance: -

CDR3aa: CASRASGGPAGELFF
CDR3nt: TGTGCCAGCAGGGCATCGGGAGGGCCGGCCGGGGAGCTGTTTTTT
j_gene: TRBJ2-2
d_gene: TRBD2
v_gene: TRBV9
abundance: -

CDR3aa: CASTGATNEKLFF
CDR3nt: TGTGCCAGCACAGGAGCAACTAATGAAAAACTGTTTTTT
j_gene: TRBJ1-4
d_gene: -
v_gene: TRBV11-2
abundance: -

CDR3aa: CASSQKVGTNTGELFF
CDR3nt: TGTGCCAGCAGCCAGAAGGTTGGAACAAACACCGGGGAGCTGTTTTTT
j_gene: TRBJ2-2
d_gene: -
v_gene: TRBV14
abundance: -

CDR3aa: CASSTTRQGAEETQYF
CDR3nt: TGCGCCAGCAGCACCACGAGACAGGGGGCGGAAGAGACCCAGTACTTC
j_gene: TRBJ2-5
d_gene: TRBD1
v_gene: TRBV5-1
abundance: -

CDR3aa: CASSGTGISGETQYF
CDR3nt: TGTGCCAGCAGTGGGACAGGGATTTCGGGCGAGACCCAGTACTTC
j_gene: TRBJ2-5
d_gene: TRBD1
v_gene: TRBV2
abundance: once

CDR3aa: CASSARTGPLRGNTIYF
CDR3nt: TGTGCCAGCAGCGCGAGGACCGGACCTCTCCGAGGAAACACCATATATTTT
j_gene: TRBJ1-3
d_gene: -
v_gene: TRBV7-9
abundance: once

CDR3aa: CASSFRGAGTTYNEQFF
CDR3nt: TGTGCCAGCAGTTTCCGAGGGGCAGGGACTACCTACAATGAGCAGTTCTTC
j_gene: TRBJ2-1
d_gene: TRBD2
v_gene: TRBV27
abundance: -

CDR3aa: CASSQETTSEIRKQFF
CDR3nt: TGTGCCAGCAGCCAAGAGACGACTAGCGAGATAAGGAAGCAGTTCTTC
j_gene: TRBJ2-1
d_gene: TRBD2
v_gene: TRBV4-2
abundance: -

CDR3aa: CSGWGGGGETQYF
CDR3nt: TGCAGCGGGTGGGGAGGGGGCGGAGAGACCCAGTACTTC
j_gene: TRBJ2-5
d_gene: -
v_gene: TRBV29-1
abundance: -

CDR3aa: CASSPLGTGELFF
CDR3nt: TGCGCCAGCAGCCCCCTCGGCACCGGGGAGCTGTTTTTT
j_gene: TRBJ2-2
d_gene: -
v_gene: TRBV5-1
abundance: once

CDR3aa: CASSIRGANTGELFF
CDR3nt: TGCGCCAGCAGCATTCGGGGGGCGAACACCGGGGAGCTGTTTTTT
j_gene: TRBJ2-2
d_gene: TRBD2
v_gene: TRBV5-1
abundance: -

CDR3aa: CASSLEFRGTYNEQFF
CDR3nt: TGCGCCAGCAGCTTGGAGTTCAGGGGGACCTACAATGAGCAGTTCTTC
j_gene: TRBJ2-1
d_gene: TRBD1
v_gene: TRBV5-1
abundance: -

CDR3aa: CASSTGQGVEQYF
CDR3nt: TGTGCCAGCAGCACGGGACAGGGTGTCGAGCAGTACTTC
j_gene: TRBJ2-7
d_gene: TRBD1
v_gene: TRBV6-1
abundance: -

CDR3aa: CASSPTSFSEQYF
CDR3nt: TGTGCCAGCAGCCCGACTAGTTTTTCCGAGCAGTACTTC
j_gene: TRBJ2-7
d_gene: -
v_gene: TRBV7-9
abundance: -

CDR3aa: CASSMMLAVGTHYEQYF
CDR3nt: TGTGCCAGTAGTATGATGCTAGCGGTTGGGACCCACTACGAGCAGTACTTC
j_gene: TRBJ2-7
d_gene: TRBD2
v_gene: TRBV19
abundance: once

CDR3aa: CAWSAHVGTPGGGEQFF
CDR3nt: TGTGCCTGGAGTGCTCACGTCGGGACTCCAGGGGGGGGTGAGCAGTTCTTC
j_gene: TRBJ2-1
d_gene: -
v_gene: TRBV30
abundance: -

CDR3aa: CASSDPGRWDSYEQYF
CDR3nt: TGTGCCAGCAGTGACCCCGGGAGGTGGGACTCCTACGAGCAGTACTTC
j_gene: TRBJ2-7
d_gene: TRBD2
v_gene: TRBV2
abundance: many

CDR3aa: CATSLQSGTDTQYF
CDR3nt: TGTGCCACCAGTCTCCAAAGCGGGACAGATACGCAGTATTTT
j_gene: TRBJ2-3
d_gene: -
v_gene: TRBV15
abundance: -

CDR3aa: CSESSNYGYTF
CDR3nt: TGCAGCGAGTCCTCAAACTATGGCTACACCTTC
j_gene: TRBJ1-2
d_gene: -
v_gene: TRBV29-1
abundance: large